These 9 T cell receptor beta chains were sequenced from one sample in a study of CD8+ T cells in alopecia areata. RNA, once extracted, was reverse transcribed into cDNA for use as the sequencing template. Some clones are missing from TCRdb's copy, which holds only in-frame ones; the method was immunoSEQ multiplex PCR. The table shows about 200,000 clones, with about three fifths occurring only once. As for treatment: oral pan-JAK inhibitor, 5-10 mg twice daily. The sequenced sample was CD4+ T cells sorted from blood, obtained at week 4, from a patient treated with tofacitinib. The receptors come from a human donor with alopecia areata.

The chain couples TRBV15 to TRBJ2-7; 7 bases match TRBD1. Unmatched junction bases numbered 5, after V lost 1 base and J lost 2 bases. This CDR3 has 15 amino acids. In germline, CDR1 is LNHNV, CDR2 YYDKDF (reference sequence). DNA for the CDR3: TGTGCCACCAGCAGAGGTGGCAGGGGGACCTACGAGCAGTACTTC. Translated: CATSRGGRGTYEQYF.

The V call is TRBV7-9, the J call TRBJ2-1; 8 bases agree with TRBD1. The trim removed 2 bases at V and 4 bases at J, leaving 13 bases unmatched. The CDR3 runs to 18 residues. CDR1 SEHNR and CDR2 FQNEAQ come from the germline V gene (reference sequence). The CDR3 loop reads CASSLPRRTGSSYNEQFF. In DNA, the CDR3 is TGTGCCAGCAGCTTACCAAGGCGGACAGGGTCCTCTTACAATGAGCAGTTCTTC.

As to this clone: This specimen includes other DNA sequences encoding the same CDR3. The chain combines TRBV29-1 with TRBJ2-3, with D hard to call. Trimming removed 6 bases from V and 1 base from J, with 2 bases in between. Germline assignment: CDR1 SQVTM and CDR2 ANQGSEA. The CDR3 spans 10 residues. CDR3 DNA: TGCAGCGTCGGCACAGATACGCAGTATTTT. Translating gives CSVGTDTQYF.

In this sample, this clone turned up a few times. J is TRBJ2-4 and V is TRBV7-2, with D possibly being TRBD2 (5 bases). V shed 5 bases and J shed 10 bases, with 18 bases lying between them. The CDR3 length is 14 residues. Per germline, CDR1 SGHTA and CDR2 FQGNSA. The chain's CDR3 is CASSPQEVSGIQYF. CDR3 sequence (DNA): TGTGCCAGCAGCCCTCAGGAGGTCTCGGGTATTCAGTACTTC.

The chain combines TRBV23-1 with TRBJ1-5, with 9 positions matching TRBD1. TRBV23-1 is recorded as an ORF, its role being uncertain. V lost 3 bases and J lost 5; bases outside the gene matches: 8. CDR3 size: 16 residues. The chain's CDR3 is CASSQPGQGTDQPQHF. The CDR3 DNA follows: TGCGCCAGCAGTCAGCCGGGACAGGGTACAGATCAGCCCCAGCATTTT.

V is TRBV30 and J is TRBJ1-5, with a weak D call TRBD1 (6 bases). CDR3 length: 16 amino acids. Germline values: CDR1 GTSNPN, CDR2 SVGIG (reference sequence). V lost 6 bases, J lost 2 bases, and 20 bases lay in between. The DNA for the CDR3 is TGTGCCTGCGGACAGCCCGCAGAGGTACGCAATCAGCCCCAGCATTTT. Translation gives CACGQPAEVRNQPQHF.

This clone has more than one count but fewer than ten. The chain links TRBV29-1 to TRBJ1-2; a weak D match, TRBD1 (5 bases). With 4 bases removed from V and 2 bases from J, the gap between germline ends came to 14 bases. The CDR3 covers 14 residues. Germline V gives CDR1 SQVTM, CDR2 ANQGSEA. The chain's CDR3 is CSVGGAGLNYGYTF. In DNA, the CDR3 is TGCAGCGTTGGAGGTGCAGGGTTGAACTATGGCTACACCTTC.

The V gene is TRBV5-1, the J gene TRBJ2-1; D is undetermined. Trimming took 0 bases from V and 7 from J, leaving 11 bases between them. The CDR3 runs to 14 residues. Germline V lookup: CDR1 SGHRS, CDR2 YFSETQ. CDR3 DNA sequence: TGCGCCAGCAGCTTGGCGCCGGACGCAAATGAGCAGTTCTTC. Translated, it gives CASSLAPDANEQFF.

CDR3 bases: TGCAGCGTTGAAGTCCATAGAAGAAACACTGAAGCTTTCTTT. It translates to CSVEVHRRNTEAFF. This chain joins TRBV29-1 and TRBJ1-1; D uncertain. This CDR3 comprises 14 residues. V was trimmed by 1 base and J by 2 bases, leaving 11 bases between them. Germline V gives CDR1 SQVTM, CDR2 ANQGSEA.